This TCR beta chain was recorded in a study of breast tumors, draining lymph nodes, adjacent tissues. Study-level results: That most tumor T cells come from lymph nodes remained unproven.

In this sample, this clonotype turned up a few times. Its target is unknown. This may arise from a read error, as a much more abundant clone is one base away. Germline loops: CDR1 SGHVS, CDR2 FQNEAQ. CDR3 length: 15 residues. Samples came from axillary lymph nodes draining the breast cancer. TCRdb analysed the multiplex PCR reads with MiXCR anew, one entry per CDR3 protein. The data contain about 180,000 distinct CDR3 sequences, roughly a third of them singletons. This chain connects TRBV7-8 to TRBJ2-5; unclear D gene. The sample consisted of axillary lymph node tissue. The TCR comes from a female donor with breast cancer. Some clones in this sample may be carry-over from other donors' samples. The CDR3 nucleotides are TGTGCCAGCAGCTTAGGAGTGGGCCTCCAAGAGACCCAGCACTTC. Amino acids: CASSLGVGLQETQHF.